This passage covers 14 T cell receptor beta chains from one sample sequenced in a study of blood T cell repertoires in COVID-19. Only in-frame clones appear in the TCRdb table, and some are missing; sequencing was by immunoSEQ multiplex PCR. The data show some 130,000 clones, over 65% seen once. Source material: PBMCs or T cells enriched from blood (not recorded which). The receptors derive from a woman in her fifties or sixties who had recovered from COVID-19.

The CDR3 sequence is CASSLGQGLQPQHF. The DNA of the CDR3 is TGCGCCAGCAGCTTGGGACAGGGACTGCAGCCCCAGCATTTT. V is TRBV5-1 and J is TRBJ1-5; 7 nucleotides agree with TRBD1. The CDR3 loop spans 14 amino acids. The V segment lost 0 bases and the J segment 7 bases; nucleotides outside the gene matches: 4. Germline values: CDR1 SGHRS, CDR2 YFSETQ.

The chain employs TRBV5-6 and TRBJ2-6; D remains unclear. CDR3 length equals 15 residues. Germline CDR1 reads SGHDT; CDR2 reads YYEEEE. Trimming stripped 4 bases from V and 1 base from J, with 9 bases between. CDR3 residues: CASSPDGSGANVLTF. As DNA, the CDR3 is TGTGCCAGCAGCCCTGACGGGTCTGGGGCCAACGTCCTGACTTTC.

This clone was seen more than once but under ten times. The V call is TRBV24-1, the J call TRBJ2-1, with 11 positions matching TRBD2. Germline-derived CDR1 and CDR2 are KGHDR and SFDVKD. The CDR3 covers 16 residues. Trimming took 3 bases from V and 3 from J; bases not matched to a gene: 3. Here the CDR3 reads CATSDPSGGHYNEQFF. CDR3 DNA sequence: TGTGCCACCAGTGATCCTAGCGGGGGGCACTACAATGAGCAGTTCTTC.

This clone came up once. Here the CDR3 reads CASSPQGPYGYTF. The CDR3 nucleotides read TGTGCCAGCAGCCCACAGGGTCCCTATGGCTACACCTTC. V and J are TRBV11-2 and TRBJ1-2, with D possibly being TRBD1 (6 bases). Per germline, CDR1 SGHAT and CDR2 FQNNGV. V shed 5 bases and J shed 4 bases, with 11 bases lying between them. The CDR3 runs to 13 residues.

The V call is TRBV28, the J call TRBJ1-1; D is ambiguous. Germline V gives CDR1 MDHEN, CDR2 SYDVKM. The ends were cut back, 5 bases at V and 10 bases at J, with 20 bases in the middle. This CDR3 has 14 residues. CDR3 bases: TGTGCCAGCAGTACGATCGCCCCAAATAACGGAGCTTTCTTT. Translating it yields CASSTIAPNNGAFF.

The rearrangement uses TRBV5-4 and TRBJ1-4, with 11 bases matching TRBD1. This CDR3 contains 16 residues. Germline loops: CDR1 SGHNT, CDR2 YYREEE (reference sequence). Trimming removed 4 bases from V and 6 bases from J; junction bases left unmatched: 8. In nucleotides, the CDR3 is TGTGCCAGCAGCGCCCGGACAGGGGGCGCCGATGAAAAACTGTTTTTT. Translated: CASSARTGGADEKLFF.

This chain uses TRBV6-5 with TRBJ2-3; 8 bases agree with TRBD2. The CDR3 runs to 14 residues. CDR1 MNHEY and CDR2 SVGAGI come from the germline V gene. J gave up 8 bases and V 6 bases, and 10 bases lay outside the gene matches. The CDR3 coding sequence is TGTGCCAGCAGCTTCAGCGGGGGAAGGGTTACGCAGTATTTT. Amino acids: CASSFSGGRVTQYF.

This chain's CDR3 is CASSINSLSYEQYV. Here the CDR3 DNA reads TGTGCCAGCAGCATTAACAGCCTATCCTACGAGCAGTACGTC. The V gene is TRBV13, the J gene TRBJ2-7; D gene unclear. With 5 bases removed from V and 1 base from J, the gap between germline ends came to 12 bases. This CDR3 has 14 amino acids. Per the germline V gene, CDR1 is PRHDT and CDR2 is FYEKMQ (reference sequence).

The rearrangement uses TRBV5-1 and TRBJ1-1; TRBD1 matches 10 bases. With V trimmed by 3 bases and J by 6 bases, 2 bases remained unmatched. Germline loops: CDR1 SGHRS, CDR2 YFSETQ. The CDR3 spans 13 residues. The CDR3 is CASSYGQGAEAFF. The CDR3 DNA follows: TGCGCCAGCAGCTACGGACAGGGGGCTGAAGCTTTCTTT.

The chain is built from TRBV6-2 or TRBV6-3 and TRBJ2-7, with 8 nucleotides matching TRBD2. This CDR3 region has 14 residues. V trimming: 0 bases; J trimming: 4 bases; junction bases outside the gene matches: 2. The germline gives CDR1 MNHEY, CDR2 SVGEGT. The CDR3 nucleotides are TGTGCCAGCAGTTACTCGGGACTAGGTTACGAGCAGTACGTC. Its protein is CASSYSGLGYEQYV.

The CDR3 bases are TGCGCCAGCAACGACTTCTCTGGGGCCAACGTCCTGACTTTC. Encoded protein: CASNDFSGANVLTF. The chain uses TRBV5-1 and TRBJ2-6; D remains unclear. The CDR3 covers 14 residues. Trimming cost V 6 bases and J 0 bases, with 7 bases left between them. Germline V gives CDR1 SGHRS, CDR2 YFSETQ. Looking up the rest from reference TRBV5-1 and TRBJ2-6 gives the full variable domain: KAGVTQTPRYLIKTRGQQVTLSCSPISGHRSVSWYQQTPGQGLQFLFEYFSETQRNKGNFPGRFSGRQFSNSRSEMNVSTLELGDSALYLCASNDFSGANVLTFGAGSRLTVL.

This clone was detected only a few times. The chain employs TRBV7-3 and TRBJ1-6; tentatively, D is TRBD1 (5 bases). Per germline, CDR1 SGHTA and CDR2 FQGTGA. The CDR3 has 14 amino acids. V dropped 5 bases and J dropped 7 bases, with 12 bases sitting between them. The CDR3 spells CASSPRGGNSPLHF. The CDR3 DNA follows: TGTGCCAGCAGCCCCCGGGGGGGAAATTCACCCCTCCACTTT.

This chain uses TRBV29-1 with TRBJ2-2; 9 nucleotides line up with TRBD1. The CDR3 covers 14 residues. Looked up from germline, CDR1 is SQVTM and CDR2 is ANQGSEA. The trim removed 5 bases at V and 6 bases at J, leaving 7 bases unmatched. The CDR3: CSVSRTGVSGELFF. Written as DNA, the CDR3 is TGCAGCGTTTCCAGGACAGGGGTGTCCGGGGAGCTGTTTTTT.

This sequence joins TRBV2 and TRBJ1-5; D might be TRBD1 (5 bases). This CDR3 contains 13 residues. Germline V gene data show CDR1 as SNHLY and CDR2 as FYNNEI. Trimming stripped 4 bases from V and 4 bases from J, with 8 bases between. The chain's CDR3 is CASSGQPNQPQHF. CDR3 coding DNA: TGTGCCAGCAGTGGACAGCCAAATCAGCCCCAGCATTTT. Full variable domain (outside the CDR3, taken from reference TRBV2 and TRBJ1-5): EPEVTQTPSHQVTQMGQEVILRCVPISNHLYFYWYRQILGQKVEFLVSFYNNEISEKSEIFDDQFSVERPDGSNFTLKIRSTKLEDSAMYFCASSGQPNQPQHFGDGTRLSIL.